This T cell receptor beta chain originates from a study of CD8 T cells in Susac syndrome. Random hexamers were used to reverse transcribe 0.5 to 1 ug of RNA. TCRdb reprocessed the immunoSEQ multiplex PCR reads with MiXCR, giving one entry per CDR3 protein. The sample yields approximately 200,000 distinct CDR3 sequences, 80% to 95% seen once. Negative isolation yielded CD8+ and CD4+ T cells; FACS enriched TEMRA cells. The sequenced material came from CD8+ T cells from PBMCs. The TCR comes from a human donor with multiple sclerosis.

In nucleotides, the CDR3 is TGTGCCAGCAGTTACGACGGAGGGGGGCCCTACGAGCAGTACTTC. This encodes CASSYDGGGPYEQYF. The J gene is TRBJ2-7, the V gene TRBV6-6, with D perhaps matching TRBD1 or TRBD2 (6 bases each). CDR3 size: 15 residues. Germline V CDR1 and CDR2: MNHNY, SVGAGI (reference sequence). V lost 2 bases to trimming and J lost 2 bases, with 13 bases between them.